This TCR beta chain was sequenced during a study of cytomegalovirus exposure and HLA in healthy donors. About the research overall: Early on, a data release was issued that held roughly 86 million unique TCRs from HLA-typed donors.

Of note for this clone: Its antigen is as yet unknown.

60 Vbeta and 13 Jbeta primers were used in PCR. Produced via immunoSEQ multiplex PCR; TCRdb's table is partial and in-frame only. The repertoire consists of under 130,000 clones, with about 68% occurring once and the leading ten covering 3% to 4%. Study-wide points: According to a later analysis, most TCR beta chains associated with CMV appeared HLA-restricted. Apart from CMV serostatus, no immune exposure information was available.

Per the germline V gene, CDR1 is SQVTM and CDR2 is ANQGSEA. With V trimmed by 5 bases and J by 2 bases, 3 bases remained unmatched. This CDR3 region has 14 residues. The chain combines TRBV29-1 with TRBJ1-5; 10 bases line up with TRBD1. The sequence was collected from a man aged 30 to 45 in good health and CMV-seropositive. Material for sequencing was PBMCs. The CDR3 sequence is CSVMTGGGNQPQHF. The CDR3 region has the DNA TGCAGCGTTATGACAGGGGGCGGCAATCAGCCCCAGCATTTT.